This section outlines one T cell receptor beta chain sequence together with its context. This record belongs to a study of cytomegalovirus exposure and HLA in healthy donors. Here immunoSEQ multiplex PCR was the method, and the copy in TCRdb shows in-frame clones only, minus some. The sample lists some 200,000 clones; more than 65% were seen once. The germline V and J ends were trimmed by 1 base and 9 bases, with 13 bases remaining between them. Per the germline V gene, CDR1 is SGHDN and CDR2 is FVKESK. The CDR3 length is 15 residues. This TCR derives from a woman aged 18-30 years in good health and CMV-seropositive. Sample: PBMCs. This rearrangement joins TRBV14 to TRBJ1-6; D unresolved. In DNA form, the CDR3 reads TGTGCCAGCAGCCAAGTGTCTGGGGAGAGTTCACCCCTCCACTTT. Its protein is CASSQVSGESSPLHF.